This is a list of T cell receptor beta chains from one sample in a study of blood T cells in healthy people across ages. In TCRdb, the 5' RACE reads were re-called with MiXCR into one record per CDR3 protein. The sample carries 850,000 to 1,300,000 distinct CDR3 sequences, 40% to 50% recorded once. The sequencing sample was made of blood. These receptors all stem from a woman aged 55-69 years in good health. CDR3s include the opening cysteine and the closing phenylalanine or tryptophan. Fields, in order: D gene, J gene, V gene, clone size, CDR3 DNA, CDR3 protein. D genes are given only for firm matches. Only some rows state a clone size, as once, few, many or a class for expanded clones.

NA,TRBJ1-6,TRBV4-2,NA,TGTGCCAGCAGCCAAGCGGGCAGAGGGGATTCACCCCTCCACTTT,CASSQAGRGDSPLHF
NA,TRBJ2-7,TRBV6-5,NA,TGTGCCAGCAGTTACTGGAGGGGGTACGAGCAGTACTTC,CASSYWRGYEQYF
NA,TRBJ2-4,TRBV12-3/TRBV12-4,NA,TGTGCCAGCAGTTTAGTGGTCCGGGGGGCGGCTTCAGGAAACATTCAGTACTTC,CASSLVVRGAASGNIQYF
TRBD2,TRBJ2-7,TRBV28,few,TGTGCCAGCAGCCCGCTAGCGGAAACCTACGAGCAGTACTTC,CASSPLAETYEQYF
TRBD1,TRBJ1-2,TRBV7-9,few,TGTGCCAGCAGCCGCAGGGGGCTCGGCTATGGCTACACCTTC,CASSRRGLGYGYTF
TRBD2,TRBJ2-3,TRBV11-3,few,TGTGCCAGCAGCTTAGGCCGACTAGCGGGAGATTACGCGCAGTATTTT,CASSLGRLAGDYAQYF
NA,TRBJ2-3,TRBV27,NA,TGTGCCAGCAGTTTCGGCAGTACGCAGTATTTT,CASSFGSTQYF
NA,TRBJ2-5,TRBV12-3/TRBV12-4,many,TGTGCCAGCAGTTTGGGTGGGGCGGGGCAAGAGACCCAGTACTTC,CASSLGGAGQETQYF
NA,TRBJ2-7,TRBV6-6,few,TGTGCCACCGCGTTGGGCGGGTCCTACGAGCAGTACTTC,CATALGGSYEQYF
NA,TRBJ2-5,TRBV12-3/TRBV12-4,NA,TGTGCCAGCAGTGTGGAGGGGAAGGGGACCCAGTACTTC,CASSVEGKGTQYF
NA,TRBJ1-1,TRBV7-3,NA,TGTGCCAGCAGCCCATCCGTAAAGGGGACTGAAGCTTTCTTT,CASSPSVKGTEAFF
TRBD2,TRBJ2-7,TRBV20-1,many,TGCAGTGCTAGTAGGGAGGGGAGTTACGAGCAGTACTTC,CSASREGSYEQYF
NA,TRBJ2-1,TRBV20-1,NA,TGCGGTGCAATGCCGGAGGCGGATGAGCAGTTCTTC,CGAMPEADEQFF